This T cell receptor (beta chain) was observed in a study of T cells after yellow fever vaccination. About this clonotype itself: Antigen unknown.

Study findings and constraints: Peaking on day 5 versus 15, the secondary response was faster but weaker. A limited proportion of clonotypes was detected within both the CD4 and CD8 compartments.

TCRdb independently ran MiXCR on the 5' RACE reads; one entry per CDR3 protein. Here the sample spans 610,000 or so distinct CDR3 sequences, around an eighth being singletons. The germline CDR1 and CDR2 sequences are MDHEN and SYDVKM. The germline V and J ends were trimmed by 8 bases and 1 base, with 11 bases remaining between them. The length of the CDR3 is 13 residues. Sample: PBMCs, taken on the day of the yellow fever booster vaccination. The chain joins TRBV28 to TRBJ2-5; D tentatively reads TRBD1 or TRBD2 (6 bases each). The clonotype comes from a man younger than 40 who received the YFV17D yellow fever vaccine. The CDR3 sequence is CASGWGAQETQYF. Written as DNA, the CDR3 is TGTGCCAGCGGTTGGGGGGCCCAAGAGACCCAGTACTTC.